This T cell receptor (beta chain) was captured by sequencing in a study of CD8 T cell repertoires and HIV-1 epitope variants. Overall study: Each of Twenty-five Gag and Nef epitope peptides stimulated a separate culture. Equal numbers of autologous T cell-negative cells presented antigen to enriched T cells. Control wells had CMV/EBV/flu peptides, negative Ebola AY9, or no peptide. Broader study findings: The TAALDMSHF plasma variant had no responses, unlike KF9 (about five clonotypes) and HW9 (one).

As concerns this clone: Its target is not known.

Trimming removed 2 bases from V and 7 bases from J, with 13 bases in between. Germline V CDR1 and CDR2: SGHDT, YYEEEE. The CDR3 spans 14 residues. TCRdb's copy holds only in-frame clones and misses some; the assay was immunoSEQ multiplex PCR. The data show around 5,700 clones, 50% to 80% seen once. V gene TRBV5-6 combines with J gene TRBJ1-5, with D tentatively TRBD1 (6 bases). Sequencing used cultured CD8+ T cells derived from PBMCs. This TCR was sampled from a male donor with HIV. The CDR3 region has the DNA TGTGCCAGCAGCTTTAGGGGGGGGCGGCAGCCCCAGCATTTT. Its protein is CASSFRGGRQPQHF.